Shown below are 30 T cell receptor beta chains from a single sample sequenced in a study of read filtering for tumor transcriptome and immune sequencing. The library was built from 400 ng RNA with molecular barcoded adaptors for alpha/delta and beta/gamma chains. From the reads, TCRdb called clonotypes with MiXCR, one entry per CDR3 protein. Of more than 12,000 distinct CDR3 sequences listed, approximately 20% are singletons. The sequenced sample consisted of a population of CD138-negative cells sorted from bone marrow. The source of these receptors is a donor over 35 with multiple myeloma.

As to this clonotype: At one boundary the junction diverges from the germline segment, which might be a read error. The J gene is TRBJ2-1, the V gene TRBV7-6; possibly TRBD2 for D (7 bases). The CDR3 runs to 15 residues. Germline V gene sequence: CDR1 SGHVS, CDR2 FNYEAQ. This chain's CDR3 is CASSWGGGPGNEQSF. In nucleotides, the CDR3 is TGTGCCAGCAGCTGGGGGGGGGGGCCTGGGAATGAGCAGTCCTTT.

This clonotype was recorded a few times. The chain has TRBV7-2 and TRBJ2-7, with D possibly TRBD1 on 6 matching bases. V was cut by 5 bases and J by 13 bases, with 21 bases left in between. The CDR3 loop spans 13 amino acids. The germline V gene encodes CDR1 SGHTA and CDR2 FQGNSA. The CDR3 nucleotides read TGTGCCAGCAGCCGAGGGACACGTCAGCTCATATACTTC. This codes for CASSRGTRQLIYF.

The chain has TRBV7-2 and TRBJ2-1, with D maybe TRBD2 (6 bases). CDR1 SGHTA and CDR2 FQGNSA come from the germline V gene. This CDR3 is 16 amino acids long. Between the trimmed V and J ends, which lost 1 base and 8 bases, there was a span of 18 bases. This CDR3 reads CASSLGWAGPPDEQFF. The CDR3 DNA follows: TGTGCCAGCAGCTTAGGGTGGGCGGGACCTCCCGATGAGCAGTTCTTC.

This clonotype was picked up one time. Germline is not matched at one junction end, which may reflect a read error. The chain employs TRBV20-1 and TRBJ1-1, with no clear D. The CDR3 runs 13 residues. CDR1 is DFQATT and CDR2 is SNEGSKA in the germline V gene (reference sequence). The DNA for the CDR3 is TGCAGTGCTAACGACAACCGAAACACTGTAGCTTTCTTT. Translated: CSANDNRNTVAFF.

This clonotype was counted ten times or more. The CDR3 DNA reads as TGTGCCAGCAGTTTCGACTTCTACGAGCAGTACTTC. It encodes CASSFDFYEQYF. The chain employs TRBV12-3 or TRBV12-4 and TRBJ2-7, with D unclear. The CDR3 length is 12 residues. Trimming cost V 3 bases and J 3 bases, with 6 bases left between them.

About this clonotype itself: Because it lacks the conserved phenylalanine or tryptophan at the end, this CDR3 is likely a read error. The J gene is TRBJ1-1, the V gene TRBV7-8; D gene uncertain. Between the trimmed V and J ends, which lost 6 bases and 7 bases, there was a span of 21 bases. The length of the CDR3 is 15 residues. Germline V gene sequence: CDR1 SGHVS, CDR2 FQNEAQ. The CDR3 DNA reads TGTGCCAGCAGACTTACTTACGCCTCAGGTGATGAAGCTTTCTTG. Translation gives CASRLTYASGDEAFL.

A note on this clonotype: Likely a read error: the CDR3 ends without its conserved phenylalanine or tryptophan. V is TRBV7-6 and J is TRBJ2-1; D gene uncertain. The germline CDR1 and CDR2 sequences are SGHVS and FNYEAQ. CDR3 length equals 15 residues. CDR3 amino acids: CASGLEPSSYNEQFC. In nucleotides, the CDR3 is TGTGCCAGCGGCTTGGAACCGAGCTCCTACAATGAGCAGTTCTGC.

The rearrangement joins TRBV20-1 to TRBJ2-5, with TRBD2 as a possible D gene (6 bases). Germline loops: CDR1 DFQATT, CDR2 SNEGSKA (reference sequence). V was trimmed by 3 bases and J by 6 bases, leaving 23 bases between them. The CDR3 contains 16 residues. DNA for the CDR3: TGCAGTGCTAGCGATTTCGCGACTAGGATGACTAAGACCCAGTACTTC. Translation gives CSASDFATRMTKTQYF.

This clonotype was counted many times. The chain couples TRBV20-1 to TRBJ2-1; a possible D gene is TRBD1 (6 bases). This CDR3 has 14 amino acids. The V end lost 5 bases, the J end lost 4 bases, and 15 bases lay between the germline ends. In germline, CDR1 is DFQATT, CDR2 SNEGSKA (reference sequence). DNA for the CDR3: TGCAGTGCTCCCACAGGGTGGGGATACAATGAGCAGTTCTTC. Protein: CSAPTGWGYNEQFF.

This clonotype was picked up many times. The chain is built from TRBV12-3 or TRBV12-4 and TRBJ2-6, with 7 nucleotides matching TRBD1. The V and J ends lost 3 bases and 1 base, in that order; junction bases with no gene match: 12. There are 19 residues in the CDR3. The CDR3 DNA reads TGTGCCAGCAGTTTTTTATGGACAGGCCTACGATCTGGGGCCAACGTCCTGACTTTC. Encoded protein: CASSFLWTGLRSGANVLTF.

CDR3: CASSGLAGSTDTQYF. The CDR3 DNA sequence: TGTGCCAGCAGCGGACTAGCGGGGAGCACAGATACGCAGTATTTT. The chain has TRBV5-6 and TRBJ2-3; 12 nucleotides agree with TRBD2. CDR1 SGHDT and CDR2 YYEEEE come from the germline V gene. This CDR3 spans 15 amino acids. Losses at the gene ends were 4 bases for V and 0 bases for J; bases not matched to a gene: 0.

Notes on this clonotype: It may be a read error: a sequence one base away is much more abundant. The CDR3 sequence: CAGSLSRGHGTNEQLFF. The CDR3 DNA is TGTGCCGGCAGCTTGAGTAGGGGGCATGGTACTAATGAACAACTGTTTTTT. The chain employs TRBV7-9 and TRBJ1-4, with 7 bases lining up with TRBD1. The germline gives CDR1 SEHNR, CDR2 FQNEAQ (reference sequence). This CDR3 contains 17 residues. The full variable domain, its missing parts supplied by reference TRBV7-9 and TRBJ1-4, is DTGVSQNPRHKITKRGQNVTFRCDPISEHNRLYWYRQTLGQGPEFLTYFQNEAQLEKSRLLSDRFSAERPKGSFSTLEIQRTEQGDSAMYLCAGSLSRGHGTNEQLFFGSGTQLSVL.

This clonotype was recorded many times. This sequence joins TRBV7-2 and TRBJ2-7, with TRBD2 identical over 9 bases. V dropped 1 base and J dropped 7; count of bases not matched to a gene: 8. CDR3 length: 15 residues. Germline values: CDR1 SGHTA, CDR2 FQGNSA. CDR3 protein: CASSLGAGGPREQYF. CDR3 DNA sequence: TGTGCCAGCAGCTTAGGGGCGGGGGGGCCTCGAGAGCAGTACTTC. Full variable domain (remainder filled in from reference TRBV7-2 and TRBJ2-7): GAGVSQSPSNKVTEKGKDVELRCDPISGHTALYWYRQSLGQGLEFLIYFQGNSAPDKSGLPSDRFSAERTGGSVSTLTIQRTQQEDSAVYLCASSLGAGGPREQYFGPGTRLTVT.

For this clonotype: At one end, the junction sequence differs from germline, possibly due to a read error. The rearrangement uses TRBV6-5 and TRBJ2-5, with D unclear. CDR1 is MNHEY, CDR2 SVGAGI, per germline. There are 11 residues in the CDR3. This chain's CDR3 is CASTEQEAQCF. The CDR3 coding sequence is TGTGCCAGCACCGAGCAAGAGGCCCAGTGCTTC.

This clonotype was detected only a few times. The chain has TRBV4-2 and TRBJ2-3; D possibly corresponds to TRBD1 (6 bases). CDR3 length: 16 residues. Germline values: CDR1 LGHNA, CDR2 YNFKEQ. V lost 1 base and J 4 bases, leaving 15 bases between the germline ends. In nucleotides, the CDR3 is TGTGCCAGCAGCCAAGCCCCGACAGGATGGGCAGATACGCAGTATTTT. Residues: CASSQAPTGWADTQYF.

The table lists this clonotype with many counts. The CDR3 coding sequence is TGCAGTGCTAGTTTGGGGGGTACAGATACGCAGTATTTT. Residues: CSASLGGTDTQYF. This rearrangement joins TRBV20-1 to TRBJ2-3, with D possibly TRBD2 on 6 matching bases. The germline CDR1 and CDR2 sequences are DFQATT and SNEGSKA (reference sequence). The CDR3 is made up of 13 amino acids. V dropped 3 bases and J dropped 3 bases, with 10 bases sitting between them.

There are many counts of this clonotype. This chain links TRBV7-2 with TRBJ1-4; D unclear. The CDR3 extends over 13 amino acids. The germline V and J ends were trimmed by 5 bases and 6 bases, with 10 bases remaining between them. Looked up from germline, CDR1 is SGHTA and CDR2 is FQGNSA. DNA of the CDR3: TGTGCCAGCAGCCCACCGATGGATGAAAAACTGTTTTTT. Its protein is CASSPPMDEKLFF.

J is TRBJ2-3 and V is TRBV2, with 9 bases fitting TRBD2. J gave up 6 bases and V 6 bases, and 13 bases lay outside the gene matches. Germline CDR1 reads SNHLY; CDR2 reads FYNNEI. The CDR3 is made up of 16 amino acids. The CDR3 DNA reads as TGTGCCAGCAGGGACCTCTGGCGGGGGGGCCCGGATACGCAGTATTTT. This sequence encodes CASRDLWRGGPDTQYF.

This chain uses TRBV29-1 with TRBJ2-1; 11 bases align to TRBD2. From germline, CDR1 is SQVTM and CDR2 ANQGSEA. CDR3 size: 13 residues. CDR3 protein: CIFSGGANDEQFF. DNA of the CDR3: TGCATCTTTAGCGGGGGGGCAAATGATGAGCAGTTCTTC.

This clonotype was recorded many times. The CDR3 nucleotides read TGTGCCAGCTCACCAGCCCTGACAGGGTCCGGAAAACTGTTTTTT. Translation gives CASSPALTGSGKLFF. The gene calls are TRBV18 and TRBJ1-4; the match to TRBD1 covers 7 bases. The CDR3 sequence is 15 residues long. V was clipped by 2 bases and J by 10 bases; unmatched bases: 10. CDR1 and CDR2 (germline): KGHSH, LQKENI. Looking up the rest from reference TRBV18 and TRBJ1-4 gives the full variable domain: NAGVMQNPRHLVRRRGQEARLRCSPMKGHSHVYWYRQLPEEGLKFMVYLQKENIIDESGMPKERFSAEFPKEGPSILRIQQVVRGDSAAYFCASSPALTGSGKLFFGSGTQLSVL.

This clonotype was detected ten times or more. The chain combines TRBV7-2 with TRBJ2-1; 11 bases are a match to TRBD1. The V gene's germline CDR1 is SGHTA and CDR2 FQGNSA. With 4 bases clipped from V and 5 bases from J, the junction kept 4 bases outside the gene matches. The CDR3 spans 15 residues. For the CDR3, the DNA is TGTGCCAGCAGCTCGGACAGGGGGCTCCACAATGAGCAGTTCTTC. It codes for CASSSDRGLHNEQFF.

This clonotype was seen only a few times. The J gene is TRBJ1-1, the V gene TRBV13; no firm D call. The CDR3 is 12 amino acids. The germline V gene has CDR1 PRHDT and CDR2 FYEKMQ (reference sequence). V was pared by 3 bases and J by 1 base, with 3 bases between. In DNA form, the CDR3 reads TGTGCCAGCAGCTTTTGGAACACTGAAGCTTTCTTT. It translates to CASSFWNTEAFF.

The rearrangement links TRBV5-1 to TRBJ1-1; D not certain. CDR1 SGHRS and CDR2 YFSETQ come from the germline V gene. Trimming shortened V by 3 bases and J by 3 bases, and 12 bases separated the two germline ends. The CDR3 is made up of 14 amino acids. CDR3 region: CASSSWTGDTEAFF. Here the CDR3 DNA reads TGCGCCAGCAGCTCCTGGACGGGCGACACTGAAGCTTTCTTT.

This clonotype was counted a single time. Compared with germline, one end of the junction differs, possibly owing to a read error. CDR3 residues: CSVALNTEALF. The DNA of the CDR3 is TGCAGCGTTGCCCTAAACACTGAAGCTTTATTT. This chain links TRBV29-1 with TRBJ1-1; D call uncertain. This CDR3 has 11 amino acids. Germline CDR1 reads SQVTM; CDR2 reads ANQGSEA.

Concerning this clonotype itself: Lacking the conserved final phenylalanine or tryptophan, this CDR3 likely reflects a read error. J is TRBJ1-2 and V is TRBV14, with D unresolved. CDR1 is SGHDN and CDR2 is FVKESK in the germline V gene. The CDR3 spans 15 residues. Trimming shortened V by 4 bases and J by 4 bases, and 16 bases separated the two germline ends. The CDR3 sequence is CASSRGGERVYGYTL. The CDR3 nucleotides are TGTGCCAGCAGCCGCGGTGGGGAAAGAGTCTATGGCTACACCCTC.

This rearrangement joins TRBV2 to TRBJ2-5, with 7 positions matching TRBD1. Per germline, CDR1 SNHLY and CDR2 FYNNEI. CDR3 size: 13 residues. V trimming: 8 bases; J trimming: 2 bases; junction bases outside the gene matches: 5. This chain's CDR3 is CASPVQGQETQYF. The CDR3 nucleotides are TGTGCCAGCCCGGTACAGGGGCAAGAGACCCAGTACTTC.

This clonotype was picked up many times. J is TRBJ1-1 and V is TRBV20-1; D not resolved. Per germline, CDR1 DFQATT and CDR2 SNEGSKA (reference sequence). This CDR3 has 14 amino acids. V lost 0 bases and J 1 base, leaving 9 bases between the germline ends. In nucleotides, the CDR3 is TGCAGTGCTAGAGAAGGACGGGCGAACACTGAAGCTTTCTTT. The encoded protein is CSAREGRANTEAFF.

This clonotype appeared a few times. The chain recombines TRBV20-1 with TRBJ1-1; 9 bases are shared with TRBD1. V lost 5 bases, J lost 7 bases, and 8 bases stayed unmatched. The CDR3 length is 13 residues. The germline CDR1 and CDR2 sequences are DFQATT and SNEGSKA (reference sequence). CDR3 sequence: CSASPTGGHEAFF. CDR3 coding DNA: TGCAGTGCTTCCCCGACAGGGGGACATGAAGCTTTCTTT.

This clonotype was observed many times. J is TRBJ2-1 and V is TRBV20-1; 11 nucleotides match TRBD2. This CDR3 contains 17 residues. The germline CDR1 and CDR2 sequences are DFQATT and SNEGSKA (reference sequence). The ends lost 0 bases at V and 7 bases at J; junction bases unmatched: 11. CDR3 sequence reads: CSARDLGLAGGGNEQFF. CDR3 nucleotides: TGCAGTGCTAGAGATCTGGGGCTAGCGGGAGGAGGGAATGAGCAGTTCTTC.

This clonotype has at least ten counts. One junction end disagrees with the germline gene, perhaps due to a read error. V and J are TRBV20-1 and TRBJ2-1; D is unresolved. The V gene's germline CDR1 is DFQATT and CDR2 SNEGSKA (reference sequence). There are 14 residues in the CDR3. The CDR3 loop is CGAWGLLDSNEQFF. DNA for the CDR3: TGCGGTGCTTGGGGTCTCTTGGATAGCAATGAGCAGTTCTTC.